Detailed here is one T cell receptor (beta chain). Antigen: not known. Extracted RNA was reverse transcribed into cDNA, the sequencing template. TCRdb's copy holds only in-frame clones and misses some; the assay was immunoSEQ multiplex PCR. Of about 190,000 clones listed, approximately 60% were seen once; the top ten hold approximately 0.63%. The treatment denotes: oral pan-JAK inhibitor, 5-10 mg twice daily. Trimming removed 4 bases from V and 4 bases from J, with 9 bases in between. The germline gives CDR1 SGHVS, CDR2 FQNEAQ. This CDR3 spans 13 amino acids. The sample belongs to a study of CD8+ T cells in alopecia areata. Study summary: Tofacitinib was taken orally by treated patients, and the dose was 5 to 10 mg twice daily. Severity scores in treated patients reflected the percentage of scalp affected.

Overall study findings and caveats: Tofacitinib significantly brought down scalp clonality and expanded CD8+ clones among top 100. As there was one nonresponder, how baseline CD8+ expansion relates to response remains uncertain.

This specimen consisted of CD4+ T cells sorted from blood, obtained at week 4, from a patient treated with tofacitinib. The TCR was taken from a human donor with alopecia areata. This rearrangement joins TRBV7-8 to TRBJ2-3; D is unclear. CDR3 residues: CASSSLRADTQYF. CDR3 bases: TGTGCCAGCAGCTCCTTAAGGGCAGATACGCAGTATTTT. Full variable domain (missing parts from reference TRBV7-8 and TRBJ2-3): GAGVSQSPRYKVAKRGQDVALRCDPISGHVSLFWYQQALGQGPEFLTYFQNEAQLDKSGLPSDRFFAERPEGSVSTLKIQRTQQEDSAVYLCASSSLRADTQYFGPGTRLTVL.